A selection of T cell receptor beta chains follows, all from one sample in a study of blood T cells in healthy people across ages. TCRdb independently ran MiXCR on the 5' RACE reads; one entry per CDR3 protein. This sample has about a million distinct CDR3 sequences, with just over 50% found just once. Sample: blood. These receptors were obtained from an older woman in good health. Each CDR3 is given with its conserved first and last residue. Fields, in order: V gene, D gene, J gene, clone size, CDR3 DNA, CDR3 protein. The D gene is left open where the match is weak. Part of the rows lack a size; the others show once, few, many or a class for expanded clones.

TRBV25-1,TRBD2,TRBJ2-1,NA,TGTGCCAGCAGTGAATACGTCTTGCGGGAGGGATACAATGAGCAGTTCTTC,CASSEYVLREGYNEQFF
TRBV10-3,NA,TRBJ2-7,NA,TGCGCCATCCGGGATGCCGACGAGCAGTACTTC,CAIRDADEQYF
TRBV7-2,TRBD2,TRBJ2-5,NA,TGTGCCAGCAGGCAGATGCCGGCGGGAGGAACAGAGACCCAGTACTTC,CASRQMPAGGTETQYF
TRBV12-5,TRBD2,TRBJ2-1,few,TGTGCTAGTGGTTCCACTCTAGCGGTGGGAGTTTACAATGAGCAGTTCTTC,CASGSTLAVGVYNEQFF
TRBV5-1,NA,TRBJ2-5,NA,TGCGCCAGCAGCTTTAGCGCAGGGCAGGGGGAGACCCAGTACTTC,CASSFSAGQGETQYF
TRBV5-1,TRBD1,TRBJ2-7,NA,TGCGCCAGCAGGAGCCGGGACAGAACCTACGAGCAGTACTTC,CASRSRDRTYEQYF
TRBV7-8,TRBD2,TRBJ2-1,NA,TGTGCCAGCAGCTTAGTTAGGGCTAGCGGGAAGAGAACCGCTGAGCAGTTCTTC,CASSLVRASGKRTAEQFF
TRBV4-2,NA,TRBJ1-5,NA,TGTGCCAGCAGCCCCGACGGGACCTGGGCTCAGCCCCAGCATTTT,CASSPDGTWAQPQHF
TRBV12-3/TRBV12-4,NA,TRBJ1-2,few,TGTGCCAGCAGTTTAGGGAGGTGGGGCACGGAGAGGGGCTACACCTTC,CASSLGRWGTERGYTF
TRBV3-1,TRBD1,TRBJ2-4,NA,TGTGCCAGCAGCCAAGAAAGACAGGGATATGGCAAAAACATTCAGTACTTC,CASSQERQGYGKNIQYF
TRBV3-1,TRBD2,TRBJ2-1,NA,TGTGCCAGCAGGGTGGGTAGCGGGGCCAGGGAGCAGTTCTTC,CASRVGSGAREQFF
TRBV13,TRBD2,TRBJ2-3,NA,TGTGCCAGCAGCTATGGACTAGCGGGAGGGTTTGGAGATACGCAGTATTTT,CASSYGLAGGFGDTQYF
TRBV3-1,NA,TRBJ2-5,many,TGTGCCAGCAGCCAAGATAATGGCGGAGAGACCCAGTACTTC,CASSQDNGGETQYF
TRBV27,NA,TRBJ2-3,NA,TGTGCCAGCAGTGTAAAGGCTAGCACAGATACGCAGTATTTT,CASSVKASTDTQYF
TRBV27,TRBD1,TRBJ2-7,NA,TGTGCCAGCGGCCCTGGGACAGGGGGCGACGAGCAGTACTTC,CASGPGTGGDEQYF
TRBV27,NA,TRBJ2-6,few,TGTGCCAGCAGTCTTAATGAGCCCTCTGGGGCCAACGTCCTGACTTTC,CASSLNEPSGANVLTF
TRBV4-1,NA,TRBJ1-1,once,TGCGCCAGCAGCAGTCCAGGTAAGAGAACTGAAGCTTTCTTT,CASSSPGKRTEAFF
TRBV4-3,NA,TRBJ2-1,few,TGCGCCAGCAGCCGCTTCCGGTGGGATGAGCAGTTCTTC,CASSRFRWDEQFF
TRBV29-1,NA,TRBJ2-5,many,TGCAGCGTTACCGGGACACTACAAGAGACCCAGTACTTC,CSVTGTLQETQYF